The TCR beta chain under discussion was sequenced for a study of T-cell memory formation after mild COVID-19. Study background: Clustering of TCRs was largely donor specific.

This clonotype was observed a handful of times. CDR1 and CDR2 (germline): LGHDT, YNNKEL (reference sequence). V lost 4 bases and J 4 bases, leaving 7 bases between the germline ends. This CDR3 is 12 amino acids long. TCRdb used MiXCR to reprocess the 5' RACE reads, holding one entry per CDR3 protein. Here the sample spans hundreds of thousands of distinct CDR3 sequences, roughly a fifth being singletons. The sample consisted of PBMCs or a T cell subset sorted from them (not recorded which). This TCR derives from an adult woman who had mild COVID-19 (a few samples of this study predate the infection). Cell type and time point are not known. This rearrangement joins TRBV3-1 to TRBJ1-2, with D unresolved. CDR3 nucleotide sequence: TGTGCCAGCAGCCCCGATCCCTATGGCTACACCTTC. Amino acid sequence: CASSPDPYGYTF.